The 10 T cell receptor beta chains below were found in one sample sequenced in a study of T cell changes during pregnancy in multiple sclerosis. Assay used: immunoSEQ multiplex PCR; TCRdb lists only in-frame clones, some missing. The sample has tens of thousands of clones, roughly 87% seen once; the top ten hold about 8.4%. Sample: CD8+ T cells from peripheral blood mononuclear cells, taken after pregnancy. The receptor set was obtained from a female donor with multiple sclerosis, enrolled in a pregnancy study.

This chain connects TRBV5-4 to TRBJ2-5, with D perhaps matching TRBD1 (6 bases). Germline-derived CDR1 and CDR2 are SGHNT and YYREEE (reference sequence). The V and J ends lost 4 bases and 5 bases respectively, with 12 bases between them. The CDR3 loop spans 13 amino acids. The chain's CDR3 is CASSPVGAETQYF. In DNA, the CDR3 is TGTGCCAGCAGCCCGGTGGGGGCGGAGACCCAGTACTTC. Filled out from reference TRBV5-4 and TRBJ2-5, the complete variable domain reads ETGVTQSPTHLIKTRGQQVTLRCSSQSGHNTVSWYQQALGQGPQFIFQYYREEENGRGNFPPRFSGLQFPNYSSELNVNALELDDSALYLCASSPVGAETQYFGPGTRLLVL.

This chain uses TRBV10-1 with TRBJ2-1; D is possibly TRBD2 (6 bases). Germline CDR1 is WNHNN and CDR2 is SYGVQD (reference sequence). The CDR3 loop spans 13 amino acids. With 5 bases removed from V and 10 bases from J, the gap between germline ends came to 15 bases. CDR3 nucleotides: TGCGCCAGCAGTCCCGCCGGAGGGGAAGAGCAGTTCTTC. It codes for CASSPAGGEEQFF.

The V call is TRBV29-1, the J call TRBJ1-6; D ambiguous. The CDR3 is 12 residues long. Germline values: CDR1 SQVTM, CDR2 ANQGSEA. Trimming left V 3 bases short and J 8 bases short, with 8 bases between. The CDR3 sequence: CSVEGGHSPLHF. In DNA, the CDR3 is TGCAGCGTTGAGGGCGGGCATTCACCCCTCCACTTT.

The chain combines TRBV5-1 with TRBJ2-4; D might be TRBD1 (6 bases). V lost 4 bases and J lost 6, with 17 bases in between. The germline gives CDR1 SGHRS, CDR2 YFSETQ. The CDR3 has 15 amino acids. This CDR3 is CASSTGQSVLNIQYF. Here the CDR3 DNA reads TGCGCCAGCAGCACAGGACAGTCTGTTCTAAACATTCAGTACTTC. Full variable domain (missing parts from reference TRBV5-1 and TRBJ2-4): KAGVTQTPRYLIKTRGQQVTLSCSPISGHRSVSWYQQTPGQGLQFLFEYFSETQRNKGNFPGRFSGRQFSNSRSEMNVSTLELGDSALYLCASSTGQSVLNIQYFGAGTRLSVL.

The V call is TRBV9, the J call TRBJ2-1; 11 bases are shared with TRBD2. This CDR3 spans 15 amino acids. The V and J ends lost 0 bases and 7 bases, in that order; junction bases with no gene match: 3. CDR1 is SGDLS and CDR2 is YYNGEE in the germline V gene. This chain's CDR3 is CASSVAGTSGNEQFF. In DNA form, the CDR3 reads TGTGCCAGCAGCGTAGCAGGGACTAGCGGTAATGAGCAGTTCTTC.

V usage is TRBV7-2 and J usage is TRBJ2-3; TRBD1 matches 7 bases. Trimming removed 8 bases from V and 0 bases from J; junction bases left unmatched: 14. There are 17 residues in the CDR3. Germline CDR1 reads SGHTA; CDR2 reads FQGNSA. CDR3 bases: TGTGCCAGCTGTGGACAGGAACTTACAACTAGCACAGATACGCAGTATTTT. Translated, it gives CASCGQELTTSTDTQYF.

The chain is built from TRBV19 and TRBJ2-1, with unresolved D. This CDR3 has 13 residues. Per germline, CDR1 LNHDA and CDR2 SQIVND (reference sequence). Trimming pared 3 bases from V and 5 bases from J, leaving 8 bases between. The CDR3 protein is CASSISMDNEQFF. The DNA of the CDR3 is TGTGCCAGTAGTATTAGCATGGACAATGAGCAGTTCTTC.

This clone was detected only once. CDR3 sequence reads: CASSGGSSSYNEQFF. The CDR3 DNA reads as TGTGCCAGCAGTGGGGGCTCCTCCTCCTACAATGAGCAGTTCTTC. The chain has TRBV27 and TRBJ2-1; the D gene is possibly TRBD1 (6 bases). Trimming pared 5 bases from V and 0 bases from J, leaving 11 bases between. The CDR3 spans 15 residues. In germline, CDR1 is MNHEY, CDR2 SMNVEV (reference sequence).

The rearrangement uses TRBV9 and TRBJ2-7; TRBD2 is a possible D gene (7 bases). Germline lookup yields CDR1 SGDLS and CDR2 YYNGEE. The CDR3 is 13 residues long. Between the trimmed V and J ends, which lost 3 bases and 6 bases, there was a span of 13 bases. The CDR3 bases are TGTGCCAGCAGCGCCGGGGGGCCGACCGAGCAGTACTTC. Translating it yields CASSAGGPTEQYF.

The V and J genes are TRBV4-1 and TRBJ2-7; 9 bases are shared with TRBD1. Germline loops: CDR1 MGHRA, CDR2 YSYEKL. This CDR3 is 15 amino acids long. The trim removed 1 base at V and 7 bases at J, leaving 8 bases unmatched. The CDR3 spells CASSQGSQGASEQYF. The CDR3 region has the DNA TGCGCCAGCAGCCAAGGCTCACAGGGGGCATCGGAGCAGTACTTC.